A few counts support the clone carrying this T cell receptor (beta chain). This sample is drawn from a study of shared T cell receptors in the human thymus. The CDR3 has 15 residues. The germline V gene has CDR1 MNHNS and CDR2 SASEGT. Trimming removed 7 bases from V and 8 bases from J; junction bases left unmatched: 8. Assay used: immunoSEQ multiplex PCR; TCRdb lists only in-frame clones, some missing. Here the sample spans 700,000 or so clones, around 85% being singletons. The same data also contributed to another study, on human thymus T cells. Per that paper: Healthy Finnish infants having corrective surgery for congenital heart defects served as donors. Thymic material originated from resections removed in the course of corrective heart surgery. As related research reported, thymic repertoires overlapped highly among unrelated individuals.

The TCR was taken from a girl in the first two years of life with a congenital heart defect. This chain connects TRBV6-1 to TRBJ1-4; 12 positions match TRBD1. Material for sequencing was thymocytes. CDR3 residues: CASKSRDRGREKLFF. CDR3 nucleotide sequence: TGTGCCAGCAAGTCCCGGGACAGGGGGCGAGAAAAACTGTTTTTT.